This TCR beta chain was found in a study of shared clonotypes between healthy human individuals. Study conclusions and caveats: Sampling was confined to blood; repertoires within tissues likely differ.

An assay was performed, and its level was deep. The authors split each subset's genomic DNA evenly across several immunoSEQ plates. Original processing notes: Sequence data from immunoSEQ were junction-only and lacked quality scores; consequently, filtering differed. Assay used: immunoSEQ multiplex PCR; TCRdb lists only in-frame clones, some missing. V, J and clone size were drawn from that table, and D and trimming were deduced from the DNA. The data contain about 500,000 clones, around 77% of them singletons. This clone was seen more than once but under ten times. Its specificity is unknown. CDR1 and CDR2 from the germline V gene are SGDLS and YYNGEE. This CDR3 comprises 15 residues.

The sequence came from a woman aged 40 to 50 in good health. Some clones in this sample may be carry-over from other donors' samples. The sequencing input was PBMCs. The rearrangement uses TRBV9 and TRBJ2-5; TRBD2 aligns across 9 bases. The DNA end is more similar to TRBJ2-7, so the J call may be wrong. In nucleotides, the CDR3 is TGTGCCAGCAGCCGGACTAGCGAGCGGTCCTACGAGCAGTACTTC. Amino acid sequence: CASSRTSERSYEQYF.